These 18 T cell receptor beta chains share one sample of origin, sequenced in a study of low-dose radiotherapy and immunotherapy resistance in tumors. A constant-region primer paired with the V-primer adapter amplified TCRs over about 19 PCR cycles. From the reads, TCRdb called clonotypes with MiXCR, one entry per CDR3 protein. The sample holds some 52,000 distinct CDR3 sequences, around a third seen once. Time point in this sample: after trial treatment. Indicated treatment: LDRT plus nivolumab, ipilimumab, low-dose cyclophosphamide and aspirin (RACIN trial). This sample comprised PBMCs, obtained after low-dose radiotherapy plus immunotherapy. The receptors originated from a male donor with rectosigmoid adenocarcinoma.

This rearrangement joins TRBV28 to TRBJ2-7, with D unresolved. CDR1 is MDHEN and CDR2 is SYDVKM in the germline V gene. CDR3 length: 18 residues. Trimming removed 2 bases from V and 5 bases from J, with 25 bases in between. In nucleotides, the CDR3 is TGTGCCAGCAGTTTAATGGGCAACAACCTAGGGTTCCTGCACGAGCAGTACTTC. This encodes CASSLMGNNLGFLHEQYF.

Here the CDR3 reads CASSLGQSLLSYGYTF. CDR3 DNA: TGTGCCAGCAGTTTAGGACAGAGCCTTCTTTCCTATGGCTACACCTTC. The gene calls are TRBV12-3 or TRBV12-4 and TRBJ1-2, with D possibly being TRBD1 (5 bases). The V end was cut by 1 base, the J end by 4 bases, with 16 bases between. The CDR3 is 16 amino acids.

Worth noting for this clonotype: This likely traces to a read error, being one base from a far larger clone. This chain connects TRBV6-6 to TRBJ1-1; TRBD1 matches 7 bases. The CDR3 loop spans 16 amino acids. Germline lookup yields CDR1 MNHNY and CDR2 SVGAGI (reference sequence). After removal of 2 bases from V and 3 bases from J, the junction contained 9 bases not matched to a gene. The CDR3 DNA reads as TGTGCCAGCAGTTACCCTCAAGGGGGCCCGGACACTGAAGCTTTCTTT. Translating gives CASSYPQGGPDTEAFF.

This clonotype was observed at least ten times. This rearrangement joins TRBV19 to TRBJ2-1, with TRBD2 as a possible D gene (5 bases). The CDR3 totals 12 residues. V lost 3 bases, J lost 10 bases, and 10 bases lay in between. CDR1 and CDR2 from the germline V gene are LNHDA and SQIVND (reference sequence). The CDR3 bases are TGTGCCAGTAGTATCACGGCGGGCGAGCAGTTCTTC. It yields the protein CASSITAGEQFF.

The rearrangement uses TRBV29-1 and TRBJ2-3, with 10 bases lining up with TRBD2. CDR3 length: 13 amino acids. Germline values: CDR1 SQVTM, CDR2 ANQGSEA. Germline trimming cut 6 bases from V and 5 bases from J; bases unmatched to any gene: 5. DNA for the CDR3: TGCAGCGTCGCACTAGCGGGAATAGATACGCAGTATTTT. This codes for CSVALAGIDTQYF.

This clonotype occurred many times. The rearrangement uses TRBV18 and TRBJ1-1; D uncertain. Trimming took 6 bases from V and 0 from J, leaving 2 bases between them. This CDR3 contains 11 residues. CDR1 and CDR2 (germline): KGHSH, LQKENI. The CDR3: CASSVNTEAFF. Written as DNA, the CDR3 is TGTGCCAGCTCTGTGAACACTGAAGCTTTCTTT.

This clonotype has just a few counts. The rearrangement uses TRBV28 and TRBJ1-5; 8 positions match TRBD1. Trimming cost V 7 bases and J 3 bases; bases outside gene matches: 8. The CDR3 runs 15 residues. Germline-derived CDR1 and CDR2 are MDHEN and SYDVKM. For the CDR3, the DNA is TGTGCCAGCATTGACAGGGGCAGTTACAATCAGCCCCAGCATTTT. Translating it yields CASIDRGSYNQPQHF.

This clonotype was recorded many times. This chain's CDR3 is CATSDSAPAASYNEQFF. DNA of the CDR3: TGTGCCACCAGTGATTCCGCGCCAGCGGCATCCTACAATGAGCAGTTCTTC. The chain couples TRBV24-1 to TRBJ2-1; a weak D match, TRBD2 (5 bases). V gave up 2 bases and J gave up 1 base, with 14 bases separating them. This CDR3 comprises 17 residues. Germline lookup yields CDR1 KGHDR and CDR2 SFDVKD.

This clonotype came up many times. The V gene is TRBV28, the J gene TRBJ1-4, with 7 nucleotides matching TRBD1. CDR1 MDHEN and CDR2 SYDVKM come from the germline V gene. The CDR3 runs 14 residues. J lost 6 bases, V lost 2 bases, and 3 bases had no gene match. DNA of the CDR3: TGTGCCAGCAGTTTACGCCAGGGGGATGAAAAACTGTTTTTT. It encodes CASSLRQGDEKLFF.

This chain links TRBV7-9 with TRBJ2-5; weak D call: TRBD2 (6 bases). Germline CDR1 and CDR2: SEHNR and FQNEAQ (reference sequence). The V and J ends lost 0 bases and 5 bases respectively, with 10 bases between them. The CDR3 spans 14 residues. CDR3 loop: CASSLARGLETQYF. CDR3 bases: TGTGCCAGCAGCTTAGCGCGGGGTCTCGAGACCCAGTACTTC. Complete variable domain (other parts from reference TRBV7-9 and TRBJ2-5): DTGVSQNPRHKITKRGQNVTFRCDPISEHNRLYWYRQTLGQGPEFLTYFQNEAQLEKSRLLSDRFSAERPKGSFSTLEIQRTEQGDSAMYLCASSLARGLETQYFGPGTRLLVL.

This clonotype was found many times. This chain links TRBV2 with TRBJ2-7; 10 positions agree with TRBD1. Losses at the gene ends were 8 bases for V and 4 bases for J; bases not matched to a gene: 8. The CDR3 runs 14 residues. The germline gives CDR1 SNHLY, CDR2 FYNNEI. The CDR3 reads CASDSGQGEYEQYF. As DNA, the CDR3 is TGTGCCAGCGATAGCGGACAGGGGGAGTACGAGCAGTACTTC.

The table lists this clonotype with a few counts. The V call is TRBV28, the J call TRBJ2-5, with TRBD2 matching 10 bases. CDR1 is MDHEN and CDR2 is SYDVKM in the germline V gene. The length of the CDR3 is 14 residues. V trimming: 8 bases; J trimming: 3 bases; junction bases outside the gene matches: 6. As DNA, the CDR3 is TGTGCCAGCGTGCGAGCGGGAGGGAAAGAGACCCAGTACTTC. It codes for CASVRAGGKETQYF.

V and J are TRBV21-1 and TRBJ2-3; the D call TRBD1 from the table was never checked on the DNA. TRBV21-1 is a listed pseudogene. The length of the CDR3 is 17 residues. For the CDR3, the DNA is TGTGCCAGCAGCAAAGTGCTTGGACAGGGAAACACAGATACGCAGTATTTT. It codes for CASSKVLGQGNTDTQYF.

The table lists this clonotype with many counts. This chain connects TRBV12-3 or TRBV12-4 to TRBJ2-1; D perhaps matches TRBD2 (6 bases). The CDR3 has 17 residues. V was shortened by 5 bases and J by 2 bases, with 19 bases between the two germline ends. The CDR3 loop is CASSLTSGDLAYNEQFF. The CDR3 DNA is TGTGCCAGCAGTCTTACCTCGGGGGACTTGGCCTACAATGAGCAGTTCTTC.

This chain connects TRBV28 to TRBJ1-1; maybe TRBD1 (6 bases). Between the trimmed V and J ends, which lost 6 bases and 1 base, there was a span of 15 bases. CDR1 and CDR2 (germline): MDHEN, SYDVKM. The CDR3 is 15 residues long. The CDR3 reads CASSPGRGWNTEAFF. The DNA for the CDR3 is TGTGCCAGCAGCCCTGGGAGGGGGTGGAACACTGAAGCTTTCTTT.

This clonotype was recorded at least ten times. The rearrangement links TRBV7-8 to TRBJ2-5; 9 bases match TRBD2. J lost 1 base, V lost 5 bases, and 5 bases had no gene match. Per the germline V gene, CDR1 is SGHVS and CDR2 is FQNEAQ. This CDR3 comprises 15 residues. The CDR3 nucleotides read TGTGCCAGCAGCCGAGCGGGGGGCCTCCAAGAGACCCAGTACTTC. Amino acids: CASSRAGGLQETQYF.

The genes are TRBV2 and TRBJ2-3; D is possibly TRBD1 or TRBD2 (5 bases each). Germline V gene data show CDR1 as SNHLY and CDR2 as FYNNEI. CDR3 length: 15 residues. Trimming took off 8 bases at V and 1 base at J, with 16 bases between the two ends. CDR3 residues: CASRREGHRTDTQYF. In DNA form, the CDR3 reads TGTGCCAGCCGACGGGAAGGACACCGCACAGATACGCAGTATTTT.

This clonotype appeared many times. This rearrangement joins TRBV4-3 to TRBJ1-1; TRBD1 matches at 12 bases. This CDR3 contains 15 residues. Germline CDR1 LGHNA, CDR2 YSLEER. V trimming: 4 bases; J trimming: 6 bases; junction bases outside the gene matches: 6. The CDR3 coding sequence is TGCGCCAGCAGCCCTTCCGGGACAGGGGGCCCTGAAGCTTTCTTT. Amino acids: CASSPSGTGGPEAFF.